Given below is one T cell receptor (beta chain) in context. Its antigen is still unknown. The method was immunoSEQ multiplex PCR; TCRdb's version includes in-frame clones alone and lacks a portion of them. The table lists under 6,500 clones, around 93% of them singletons. J was trimmed by 0 bases and V by 7 bases; bases with no gene match: 5. The CDR3 has 15 amino acids. Germline V CDR1 and CDR2: SEHNR, FQNEAQ (reference sequence). The data were obtained in a study of T cells after posttransplantation cyclophosphamide. Findings of the study overall: Recipient CMV seropositivity and CMV reactivation strongly tracked TRB clonality.

The V and J genes are TRBV7-9 and TRBJ1-2; 10 nucleotides agree with TRBD1. This receptor was taken from a woman aged 55-70 years in good health, CMV-negative, and a related stem cell transplant donor. Sample: CD4+ T cells sorted from bone marrow. In DNA form, the CDR3 reads TGTGCCAGCACCAGACAGGGGGCCACTAACTATGGCTACACCTTC. Encoded protein: CASTRQGATNYGYTF.